This T cell receptor beta chain stems from a study of siplizumab effects on memory and regulatory T cells. General study results and limits: Some alloreactive sequences were traceable to unstimulated CD4+ memory cells, and siplizumab significantly reduced them. Whether proliferating Tregs in siplizumab cultures suppress was not functionally confirmed. Controls had approximately 26% Treg-derived mappable alloreactive CD4+ clones on average, versus less than 70% with siplizumab.

As to this clone: Its antigen is unknown.

Germline CDR1 MNHEY, CDR2 SMNVEV (reference sequence). CDR3 length: 16 amino acids. The ends were cut back, 6 bases at V and 0 bases at J, with 18 bases in the middle. The protocol was immunoSEQ multiplex PCR, while the TCRdb copy is restricted to in-frame clones and leaves out a portion. The table lists about 100,000 clones, 94% of them singletons, with approximately 0.66% in the top ten. This rearrangement joins TRBV27 to TRBJ2-7; D remains unclear. Sequences were obtained from Tregs sorted from blood. This sequence originates from a human donor in good health. CDR3 protein: CASSPKQSYFSYEQYF. CDR3 DNA sequence: TGTGCCAGCAGCCCGAAACAGAGTTACTTCTCCTACGAGCAGTACTTC.